This TCR beta chain was sequenced for a study of regulatory T cells in long-lasting Graves disease. Time point of the sample: newly diagnosed GD, antithyroid drugs for less than 3 months. The authors made the TCR library using RNA they extracted from PBMCs. This clonotype has a handful of counts. To make TCR beta libraries, researchers used iRepertoire HTBI primers and Arm-PCR of CDR3 regions. TCRdb called the multiplex PCR reads again in MiXCR, with one record for every CDR3 protein. The sample has roughly 520,000 distinct CDR3 sequences, approximately 12% seen once. The V end lost 3 bases, the J end lost 8 bases, and 13 bases lay between the germline ends. The CDR3 loop spans 14 amino acids. CDR1 and CDR2 from the germline V gene are MGHRA and YSYEKL. This sample was also put to use in a study of T cells in Graves' hyperthyroidism and ophthalmopathy. From that report: Exclusion of patients followed from uncontrolled infection, other autoimmune disease, pregnancy or lactation. A set of HTBI primers served as the primers for a first-round RT-PCR of the TCR CDR3.

The specimen comprised peripheral blood mononuclear cells (PBMCs), sampled at new diagnosis, from a patient treated with antithyroid drugs. V usage is TRBV4-1 and J usage is TRBJ1-4; D uncertain. The sequence derives from a woman under 40 with Graves disease. CDR3 sequence reads: CASSQTWALEKLFF. In DNA form, the CDR3 reads TGCGCCAGCAGCCAGACTTGGGCCCTGGAAAAACTGTTTTTT.